This TCR beta chain was sequenced in a study of PD-L1 blockade in urothelial cancer. Overall study: Analyses were performed on blood at 3 weeks after treatment start (the second dose) and at 6 weeks.

This CDR3 has 16 amino acids. V shed 5 bases, J shed 0 bases, and the junction held 5 bases outside the gene matches. Looked up from germline, CDR1 is SNHLY and CDR2 is FYNNEI. Generated by immunoSEQ multiplex PCR, the TCRdb table keeps only in-frame clones and is missing some. The table has roughly 120,000 clones, 85% to 95% seen once. The time point was: peripheral blood 6 weeks after treatment start. This clone was recorded a few times. The sequences come from PBMCs, collected around atezolizumab (anti-PD-L1) treatment. The TCR was taken from a man aged 55 to 70 with urothelial cancer. This chain uses TRBV2 with TRBJ2-3, with 10 bases that match TRBD2. The CDR3 nucleotides are TGTGCCAGCAGTCTAGCGGGGGCCCCTAGCACAGATACGCAGTATTTT. It is translated as CASSLAGAPSTDTQYF.